This T cell receptor (beta chain) originates from a study of technical replicates of blood from several donors (dated by TCRdb to the late 2010s). The library was built by means of the immunoSEQ multiplex PCR assay. Imported from immuneACCESS, the table was reduced by TCRdb to in-frame sequences with V and J called. These copies leave out some clones; in studies compared against another copy, an unresolved V gene accounts for under half, and the cause of the remainder is not known. Across this sample there are roughly 40,000 clones, with around 96% seen only once. The top ten clonotypes cover less than 0.45% of the sample. Measured from the cysteine to the phenylalanine, the CDR3 is 16 residues long. The only DNA kept is the CDR3, 48 bases in frame from the first base. The germline V gene (reference sequence) yields GTSNPN for CDR1 and SVGIG for CDR2. V loses 2 bases of germline sequence and J loses 3 bases, and the interval between the two ends is 17 bases.

Worth noting for this clone: This receptor's antigen is unknown. No quality values exist for individual bases; no much larger clone is one base distant.

The sequence derives from a human donor in good health. The rearrangement combines TRBV30 with TRBJ1-5; perhaps TRBD1 is the D gene, with 6 bases matching. What was sequenced was T cells isolated from PBMCs. The nucleotides are TGTGCCTGGAGTACCGAGAGGGGGGGCCTCAATCAGCCCCAGCATTTT. Translated, this gives CAWSTERGGLNQPQHF. Reference TRBV30 and TRBJ1-5 genes cover what lies past the CDR3, so the full variable domain is SQTIHQWPATLVQPVGSPLSLECTVEGTSNPNLYWYRQAAGRGLQLLFYSVGIGQISSEVPQNLSASRPQDRQFILSSKKLLLSDSGFYLCAWSTERGGLNQPQHFGDGTRLSIL.